This T cell receptor beta chain was identified during a study of long-term antiretroviral therapy in people with HIV. Study-wide points: Dating from the mid-2000s to the late 2010s, the blood was possibly obtained under older ART regimens. ART adherence, viral resistance and therapy changes were not recorded.

A word on this clone: Its target is not known.

Researchers ran immunoSEQ v3.0 at survey level. Generated by immunoSEQ multiplex PCR, the TCRdb table keeps only in-frame clones and is missing some. The table lists some 25,000 clones, roughly 83% of them singletons. The source was unsorted PBMCs, collected 0.7 years before starting antiretroviral therapy. This receptor was taken from a man aged 25 to 45 with HIV.

As DNA, the CDR3 is TGTGCCAGCAGCGTAGGGACCTCCGGGACACCAATCTACGAGCAGTACTTC. The encoded protein is CASSVGTSGTPIYEQYF. The rearrangement links TRBV9 to TRBJ2-7; tentatively, D is TRBD1 (6 bases). CDR3 length equals 17 residues. Germline-derived CDR1 and CDR2 are SGDLS and YYNGEE. Deletions cut 0 bases from V and 3 bases from J, with 19 bases between.